This T cell receptor (beta chain) was profiled in a study of CD8 T cells in Susac syndrome. TCR beta was sequenced from blood CD8+ and CD4+ T cells. Bulk CD8+ and CD4+ cells came from magnetic negative isolation; CD8+ TEMRA by FACS. Study-level findings and limits: The study acknowledged a relatively small number of individuals in its TCR sequencing and HLA analysis.

Random hexamers were used to reverse transcribe an amount of about 0.45 to 1 ug RNA. It was immunoSEQ multiplex PCR that amplified TCR beta CDR3 across 54 Vbeta and 13 Jbeta. TCRdb reprocessed the immunoSEQ multiplex PCR reads via MiXCR and lists one record per CDR3 protein. This table has 140,000 to 150,000 distinct CDR3 sequences, roughly 94% appearing once. Concerning this clonotype itself: Its antigen remains unknown.

The CDR3 is made up of 14 amino acids. CDR1 SGHTA and CDR2 FQGNSA come from the germline V gene. V shed 4 bases, J shed 4 bases, and the junction held 4 bases outside the gene matches. This TCR came from a human donor in good health. The chain links TRBV7-2 to TRBJ2-7; TRBD2 matches 10 bases. The sequenced sample consisted of CD4+ T cells from PBMCs. CDR3 DNA sequence: TGTGCCAGCAGCTCTAGCGGGGGACCATACGAGCAGTACTTC. It specifies CASSSSGGPYEQYF.